The following is a T cell receptor beta chain sequence with its context. This specimen comes from a study of control samples from healthy donors and cancer patients. Measured with immunoSEQ multiplex PCR; TCRdb has only the in-frame clones, and not every one. This table has about 110,000 clones, roughly 90% appearing once. The clonotype originates from a woman in her sixties with lung cancer. The sequencing sample was made of PBMCs.

CDR3 sequence: CASSGQGLYTGELFF. The CDR3 region has the DNA TGTGCCAGCAGTGGTCAGGGGCTGTACACCGGGGAGCTGTTTTTT. This chain connects TRBV2 to TRBJ2-2; the D gene is possibly TRBD1 (6 bases). Germline V lookup: CDR1 SNHLY, CDR2 FYNNEI. The CDR3 contains 15 residues. V lost 4 bases and J lost 3, with 12 bases in between.